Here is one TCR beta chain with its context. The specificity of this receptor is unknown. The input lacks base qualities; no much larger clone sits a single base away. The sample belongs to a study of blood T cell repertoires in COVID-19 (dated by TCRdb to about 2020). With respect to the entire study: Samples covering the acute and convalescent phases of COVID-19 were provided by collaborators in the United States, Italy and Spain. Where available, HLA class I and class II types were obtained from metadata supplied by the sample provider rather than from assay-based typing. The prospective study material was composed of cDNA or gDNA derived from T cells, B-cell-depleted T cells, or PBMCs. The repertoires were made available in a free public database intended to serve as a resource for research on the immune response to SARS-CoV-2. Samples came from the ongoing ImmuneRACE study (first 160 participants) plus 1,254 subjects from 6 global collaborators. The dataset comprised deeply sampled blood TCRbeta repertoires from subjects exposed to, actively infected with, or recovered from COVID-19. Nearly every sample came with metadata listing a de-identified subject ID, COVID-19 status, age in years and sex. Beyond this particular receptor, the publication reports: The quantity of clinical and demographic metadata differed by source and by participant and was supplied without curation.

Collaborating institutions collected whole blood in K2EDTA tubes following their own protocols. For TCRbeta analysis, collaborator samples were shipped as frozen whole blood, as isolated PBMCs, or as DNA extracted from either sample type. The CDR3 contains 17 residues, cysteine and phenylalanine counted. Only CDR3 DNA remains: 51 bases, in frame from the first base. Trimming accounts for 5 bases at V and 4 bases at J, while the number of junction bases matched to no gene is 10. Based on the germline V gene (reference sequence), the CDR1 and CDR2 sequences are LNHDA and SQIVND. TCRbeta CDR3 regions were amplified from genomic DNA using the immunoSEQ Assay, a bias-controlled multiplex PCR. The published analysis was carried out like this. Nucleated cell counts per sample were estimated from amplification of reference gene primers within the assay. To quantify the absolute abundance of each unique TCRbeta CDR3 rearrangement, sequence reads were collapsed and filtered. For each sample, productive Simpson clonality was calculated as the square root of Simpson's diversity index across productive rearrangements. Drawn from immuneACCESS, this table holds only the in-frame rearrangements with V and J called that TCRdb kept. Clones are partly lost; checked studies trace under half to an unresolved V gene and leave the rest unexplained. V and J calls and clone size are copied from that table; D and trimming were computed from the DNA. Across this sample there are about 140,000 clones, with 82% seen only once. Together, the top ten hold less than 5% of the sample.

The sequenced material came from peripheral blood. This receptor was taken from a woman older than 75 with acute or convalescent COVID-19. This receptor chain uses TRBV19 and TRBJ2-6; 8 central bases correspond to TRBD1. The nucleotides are TGTGCCAGTAGTTTAATGACAGGGGAGGCAGGGGCCAACGTCCTGACTTTC. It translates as CASSLMTGEAGANVLTF.